The source of this T cell receptor (beta chain) is a study of molecular identifiers for immune sequencing clone quantification. Findings of the study overall: Whereas clones above 20 RNA copies held under 1% of naive-cell molecules, they held over 98% of effector molecules.

TCRdb used MiXCR to reprocess the PCR reads, holding one entry per CDR3 protein. The repertoire holds over 600,000 distinct CDR3 sequences, with 15% to 20% as singletons. Points on this clonotype: Its target is not known. Since a much larger clone is just one base distant, this may be a read error.

Sequencing input: naive CD8+ T cells from blood, with Jurkat cell RNA spiked in. Stated subset: FACS-sorted CD8+CD4-CCR7+CD45RA+ naive T cells. The receptor was isolated from a human donor in good health. Some libraries in this study had Jurkat cell RNA spiked in.

The CDR3 DNA reads TGTGCCTCACAGGGCTACACTGAAGCTCTCTTT. Protein: CASQGYTEALF. The chain joins TRBV2 to TRBJ1-1; D perhaps matches TRBD1 (6 bases). Germline loops: CDR1 SNHLY, CDR2 FYNNEI. The CDR3 contains 11 residues.